This TCR beta chain derives from a study of blood T cell repertoires in COVID-19. Clones were read by immunoSEQ multiplex PCR, and TCRdb kept only the in-frame ones, dropping some. The sample consists of 200,000 to 300,000 clones, around 88% of them appearing once. The V end was cut by 4 bases, the J end by 7 bases, with 9 bases between. This CDR3 has 12 residues. Germline CDR1 reads SNHLY; CDR2 reads FYNNEI. The sequence was collected from a man aged 80 or over with acute or convalescent COVID-19. The gene calls are TRBV2 and TRBJ2-3, with D possibly matching TRBD1 (5 bases). Material: peripheral blood. Here the CDR3 reads CASSAQGNTQYF. CDR3 coding DNA: TGTGCCAGCAGTGCGCAGGGAAATACGCAGTATTTT.